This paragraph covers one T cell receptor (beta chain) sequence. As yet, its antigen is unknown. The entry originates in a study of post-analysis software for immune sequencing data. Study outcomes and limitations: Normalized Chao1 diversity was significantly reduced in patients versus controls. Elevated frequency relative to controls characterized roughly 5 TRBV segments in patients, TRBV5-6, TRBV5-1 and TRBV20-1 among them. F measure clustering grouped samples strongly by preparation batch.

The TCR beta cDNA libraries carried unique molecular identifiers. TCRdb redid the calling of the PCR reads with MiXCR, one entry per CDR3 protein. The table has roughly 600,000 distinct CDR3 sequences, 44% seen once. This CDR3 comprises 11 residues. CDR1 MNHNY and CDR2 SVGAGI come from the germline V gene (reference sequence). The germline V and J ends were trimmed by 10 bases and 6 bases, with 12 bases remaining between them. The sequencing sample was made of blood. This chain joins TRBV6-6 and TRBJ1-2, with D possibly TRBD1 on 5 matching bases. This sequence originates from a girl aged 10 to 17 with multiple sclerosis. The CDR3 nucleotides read TGTGCCACCGGGGGGGACCATGGCTACACCTTC. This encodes CATGGDHGYTF.